This TCR beta chain originates from a study of blood T cell repertoires in COVID-19. Background on the study: Sample material is recorded as cDNA or gDNA derived from T cells, B-cell-depleted T cells, or PBMCs.

Authors' data handling: For nucleated cells, counts were estimated from reference gene primer amplification. Repertoires were generated with immunoSEQ multiplex PCR, while TCRdb's copy carries only in-frame clones and drops some. V, J and clone size derive from that table, while D and trimming were established from the DNA sequence. The repertoire holds 130,000 to 150,000 clones, with 80% to 90% as singletons. The V and J ends lost 4 bases and 5 bases, in that order; junction bases with no gene match: 23. This CDR3 is 20 amino acids long. Germline CDR1 is SGHRS and CDR2 is YFSETQ. This clone was observed a few times.

The source is a woman aged 45-65 years with acute or convalescent COVID-19. The V call is TRBV5-1, the J call TRBJ1-4; 7 nucleotides agree with TRBD1. The sequenced sample was peripheral blood. CDR3 bases: TGCGCCAGCAGCCCCCGTTTGGGACAGCTTCATACCAACCTCAATGAAAAACTGTTTTTT. Its translation: CASSPRLGQLHTNLNEKLFF. Filled out from reference TRBV5-1 and TRBJ1-4, the complete variable domain reads KAGVTQTPRYLIKTRGQQVTLSCSPISGHRSVSWYQQTPGQGLQFLFEYFSETQRNKGNFPGRFSGRQFSNSRSEMNVSTLELGDSALYLCASSPRLGQLHTNLNEKLFFGSGTQLSVL.